This entry concerns a single TCR beta chain. The sample originates from a study of blood T cell repertoires in COVID-19. Study as a whole: Samples representing acute and convalescent COVID-19 were sourced from the United States, Italy and Spain. Sources were T cells, B-cell-depleted T cells, or PBMCs; the material itself was cDNA or gDNA.

Deletions cut 4 bases from V and 0 bases from J, with 7 bases between. The CDR3 runs 12 residues. Germline V gene sequence: CDR1 SQVTM, CDR2 ANQGSEA. Study processing details: Quantification of nucleated cells was approximated via reference gene primer amplification. Here immunoSEQ multiplex PCR was the method, and the copy in TCRdb shows in-frame clones only, minus some. The D gene and trimming were derived from the DNA, and the V and J assignments and clone size from that table. The repertoire holds roughly 100,000 clones, with roughly 90% as singletons. The material sequenced was peripheral blood. The chain is built from TRBV29-1 and TRBJ2-7; D unresolved. The receptor comes from a woman aged 45-65 years with COVID-19, enrolled during active disease. CDR3 DNA sequence: TGCAGCGTTGTGACACACTCCTACGAGCAGTACTTC. Its translation: CSVVTHSYEQYF.